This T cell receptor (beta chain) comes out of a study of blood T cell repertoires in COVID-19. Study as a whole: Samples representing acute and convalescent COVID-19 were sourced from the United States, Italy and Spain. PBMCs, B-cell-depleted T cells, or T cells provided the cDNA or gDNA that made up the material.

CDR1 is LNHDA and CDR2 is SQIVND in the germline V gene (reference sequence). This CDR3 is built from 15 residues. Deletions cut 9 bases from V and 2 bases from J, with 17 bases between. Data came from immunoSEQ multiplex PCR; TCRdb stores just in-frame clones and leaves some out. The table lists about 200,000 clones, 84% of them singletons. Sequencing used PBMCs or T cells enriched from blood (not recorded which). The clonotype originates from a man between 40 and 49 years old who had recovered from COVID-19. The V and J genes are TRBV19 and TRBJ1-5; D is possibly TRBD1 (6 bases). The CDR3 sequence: CASSPWGRGNQPQHF. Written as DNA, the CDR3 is TGTGCCAGCTCTCCCTGGGGGCGAGGCAATCAGCCCCAGCATTTT.